This T cell receptor (beta chain) was sequenced for a study of blood T cell repertoires in COVID-19. As for the study in general: The United States, Italy and Spain were the sources of the acute and convalescent COVID-19 samples.

This clone has more than one count but fewer than ten. Authors' methods: Reference gene primer amplification gave nucleated cell count estimates. Repertoires were generated with immunoSEQ multiplex PCR, while TCRdb's copy carries only in-frame clones and drops some. That table supplies the V and J calls and clone size; D and trimming were determined from the DNA. The table includes some 24,000 clones, 86% detected once. The germline gives CDR1 SGHRS, CDR2 YFSETQ. The CDR3 spans 13 residues. Trimming cost V 4 bases and J 11 bases; bases outside gene matches: 7. The chain uses TRBV5-1 and TRBJ1-1; 11 bases match TRBD1. This sequence originates from a man aged 50-60 years with active COVID-19. The sequenced sample was peripheral blood. The CDR3 loop reads CASSAGQGAVAFF. The CDR3 coding sequence is TGCGCCAGCAGCGCAGGACAGGGGGCTGTTGCTTTCTTT.